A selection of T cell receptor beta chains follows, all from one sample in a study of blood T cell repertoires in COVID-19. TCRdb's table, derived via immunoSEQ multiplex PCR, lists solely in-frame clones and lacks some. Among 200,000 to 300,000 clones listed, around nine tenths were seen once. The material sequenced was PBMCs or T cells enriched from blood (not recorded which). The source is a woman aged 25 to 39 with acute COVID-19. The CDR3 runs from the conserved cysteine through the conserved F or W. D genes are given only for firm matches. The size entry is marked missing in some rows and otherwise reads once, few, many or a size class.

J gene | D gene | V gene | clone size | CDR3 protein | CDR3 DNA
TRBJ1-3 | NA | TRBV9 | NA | CASSVGGEDTIYF | TGTGCCAGCAGCGTAGGGGGGGAGGACACCATATATTTT
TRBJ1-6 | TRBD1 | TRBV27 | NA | CASTLGQGISPLHF | TGTGCCAGCACGCTTGGACAGGGGATTTCACCCCTCCACTTT
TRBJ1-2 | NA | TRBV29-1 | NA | CSVDPGVHYGYTF | TGCAGCGTTGACCCCGGGGTGCACTATGGCTACACCTTC
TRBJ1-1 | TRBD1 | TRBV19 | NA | CATGTGENTEAFF | TGTGCCACTGGGACAGGGGAGAACACTGAAGCTTTCTTT
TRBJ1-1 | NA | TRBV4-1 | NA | CASTGQGPYEAFF | TGCGCCAGCACTGGGCAGGGGCCATATGAAGCTTTCTTT
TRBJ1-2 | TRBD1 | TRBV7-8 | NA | CASSRDRGTGYTF | TGTGCCAGCAGCCGGGACAGGGGGACGGGCTACACCTTC
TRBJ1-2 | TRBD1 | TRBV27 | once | CASSTLTGAYGYTF | TGTGCCAGCAGTACCCTTACAGGGGCCTATGGCTACACCTTC
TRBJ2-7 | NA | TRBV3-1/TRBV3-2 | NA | CASSQGTRFYEQYF | TGTGCCAGCAGCCAAGGGACTCGCTTCTACGAGCAGTACTTC
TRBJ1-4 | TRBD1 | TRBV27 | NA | CATGQGDSEKLFF | TGTGCCACCGGACAGGGGGACTCCGAAAAACTGTTTTTT
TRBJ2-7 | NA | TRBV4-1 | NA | CASSQEGIGGVTYEQYF | TGCGCCAGCAGCCAAGAAGGGATCGGAGGGGTCACCTACGAGCAGTACTTC
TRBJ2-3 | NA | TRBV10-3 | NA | CAISESTLTDTQYF | TGTGCCATCAGTGAGTCGACATTAACAGATACGCAGTATTTT
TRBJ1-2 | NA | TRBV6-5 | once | CASSYSEGANYGYTF | TGTGCCAGCAGTTACTCCGAGGGAGCTAACTATGGCTACACCTTC
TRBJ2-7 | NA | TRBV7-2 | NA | CASSVSYEQYF | TGTGCCAGCAGCGTGTCTTACGAGCAGTACTTC
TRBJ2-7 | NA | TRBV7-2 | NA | CASSLDYDYEQYF | TGTGCCAGCAGCTTAGACTATGACTACGAGCAGTACTTC
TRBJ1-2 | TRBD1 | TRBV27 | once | CASSLLGQLTSYGYTF | TGTGCCAGCAGTCTCCTGGGACAGCTTACAAGCTATGGCTACACCTTC
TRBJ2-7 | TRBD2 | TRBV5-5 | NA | CASTRGGEQYF | TGTGCCAGCACCCGGGGGGGGGAGCAGTACTTC
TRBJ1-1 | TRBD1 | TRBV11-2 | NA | CASTPTDRVTEAFF | TGTGCCAGCACCCCGACCGACAGGGTCACTGAAGCTTTCTTT
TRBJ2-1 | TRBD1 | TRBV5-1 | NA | CASSVSGTGLRNEQFF | TGCGCCAGCAGCGTCTCCGGGACAGGGTTACGCAATGAGCAGTTCTTC
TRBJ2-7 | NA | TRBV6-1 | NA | CASSDPGLGAYEQYF | TGTGCCAGCAGTGATCCGGGACTGGGGGCCTACGAGCAGTACTTC
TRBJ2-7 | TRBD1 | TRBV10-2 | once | CASSADGGQGKQYF | TGCGCCAGCAGTGCGGATGGGGGACAGGGTAAGCAGTACTTC
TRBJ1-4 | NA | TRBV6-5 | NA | CASSSVATNEKLFF | TGTGCCAGCAGTTCAGTTGCAACTAATGAAAAACTGTTTTTT
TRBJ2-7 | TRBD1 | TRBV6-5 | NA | CASSYLPGQTTEQYF | TGTGCCAGCAGTTACTTACCGGGACAGACTACCGAGCAGTACTTC
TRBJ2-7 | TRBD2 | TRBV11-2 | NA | CASSLGAGGLPYEQYF | TGTGCCAGCAGCTTAGGAGCGGGGGGACTACCCTACGAGCAGTACTTC
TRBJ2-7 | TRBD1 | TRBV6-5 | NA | CASSPPGQVPYEQYF | TGTGCCAGCAGTCCCCCCGGACAGGTGCCCTACGAGCAGTACTTC
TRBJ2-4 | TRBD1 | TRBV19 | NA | CASREGQGAKNIQYF | TGTGCCAGTAGAGAGGGACAGGGGGCCAAAAACATTCAGTACTTC
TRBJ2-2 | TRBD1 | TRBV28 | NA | CASSKIITGGMDGELFF | TGTGCCAGTAGCAAGATTATAACAGGGGGCATGGACGGGGAGCTGTTTTTT
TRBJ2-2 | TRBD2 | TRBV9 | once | CASSTEPTGLATNTGELFF | TGTGCCAGCAGCACCGAACCGACGGGACTAGCGACGAACACCGGGGAGCTGTTTTTT
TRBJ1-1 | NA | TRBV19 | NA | CASSMGPRDDTEAFF | TGTGCCAGTAGTATGGGTCCGAGGGATGACACTGAAGCTTTCTTT
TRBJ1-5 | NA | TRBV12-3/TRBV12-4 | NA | CASTPPSNQPQHF | TGTGCCAGCACCCCCCCCTCCAATCAGCCCCAGCATTTT
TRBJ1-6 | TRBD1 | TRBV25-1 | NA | CASSDPPGTGGSPLHF | TGTGCCAGCAGTGACCCCCCCGGGACAGGCGGTTCACCCCTCCACTTT
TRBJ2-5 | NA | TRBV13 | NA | CASSYGETQYF | TGTGCCAGCAGCTACGGGGAGACCCAGTACTTC
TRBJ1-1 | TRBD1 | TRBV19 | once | CASSPRTGLITEAFF | TGTGCCAGTAGTCCCAGGACAGGGCTTATCACTGAAGCTTTCTTT
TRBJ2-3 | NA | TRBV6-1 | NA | CASSDSLDTQYF | TGTGCCAGCAGTGATTCCTTAGATACGCAGTATTTT
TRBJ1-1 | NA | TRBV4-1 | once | CASSQDGLRGTEAFF | TGCGCCAGCAGCCAAGACGGGCTGCGGGGCACTGAAGCTTTCTTT
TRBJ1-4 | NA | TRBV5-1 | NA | CASTSGTNEKLFF | TGCGCCAGTACTTCAGGGACTAATGAAAAACTGTTTTTT
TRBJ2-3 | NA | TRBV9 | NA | CASSAALYPGHYSTDTQYF | TGTGCCAGCAGCGCTGCACTTTACCCGGGACACTATAGCACAGATACGCAGTATTTT
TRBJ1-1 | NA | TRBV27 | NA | CASSAGAANTEAFF | TGTGCCAGCAGTGCTGGGGCGGCGAACACTGAAGCTTTCTTT
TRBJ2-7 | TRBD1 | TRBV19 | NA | CASSIGPRQGVYEQYF | TGTGCCAGTAGTATAGGGCCCCGGCAGGGGGTCTACGAGCAGTACTTC
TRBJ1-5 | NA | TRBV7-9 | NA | CASSLATREGNQPQHF | TGTGCCAGCAGCTTAGCAACCCGGGAGGGGAATCAGCCCCAGCATTTT
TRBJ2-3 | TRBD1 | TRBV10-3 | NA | CAISYGTGVADTQYF | TGTGCCATCAGTTACGGGACAGGGGTAGCAGATACGCAGTATTTT
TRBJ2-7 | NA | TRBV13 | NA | CASSLVGDEQYF | TGTGCCAGCAGCTTAGTTGGAGACGAGCAGTACTTC